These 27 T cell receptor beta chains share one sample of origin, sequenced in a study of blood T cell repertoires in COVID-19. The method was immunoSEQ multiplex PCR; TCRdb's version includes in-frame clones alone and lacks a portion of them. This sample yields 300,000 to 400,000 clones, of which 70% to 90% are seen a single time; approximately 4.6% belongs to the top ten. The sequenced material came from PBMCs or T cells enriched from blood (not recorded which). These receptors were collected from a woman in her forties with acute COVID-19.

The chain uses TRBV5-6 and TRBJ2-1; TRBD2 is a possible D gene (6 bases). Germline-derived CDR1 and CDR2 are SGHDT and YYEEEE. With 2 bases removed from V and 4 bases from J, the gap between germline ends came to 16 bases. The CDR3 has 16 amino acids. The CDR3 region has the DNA TGTGCCAGCAGCTTACCCGGGACTTTATTATACAATGAGCAGTTCTTC. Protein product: CASSLPGTLLYNEQFF. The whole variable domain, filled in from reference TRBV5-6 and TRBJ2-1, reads DAGVTQSPTHLIKTRGQQVTLRCSPKSGHDTVSWYQQALGQGPQFIFQYYEEEERQRGNFPDRFSGHQFPNYSSELNVNALLLGDSALYLCASSLPGTLLYNEQFFGPGTRLTVL.

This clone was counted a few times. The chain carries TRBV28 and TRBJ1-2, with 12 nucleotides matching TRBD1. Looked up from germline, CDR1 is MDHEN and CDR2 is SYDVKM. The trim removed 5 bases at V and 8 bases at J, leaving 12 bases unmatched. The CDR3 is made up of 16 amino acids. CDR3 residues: CASSPAGTGGWWGYTF. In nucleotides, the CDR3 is TGTGCCAGCAGTCCGGCCGGGACAGGGGGCTGGTGGGGCTACACCTTC.

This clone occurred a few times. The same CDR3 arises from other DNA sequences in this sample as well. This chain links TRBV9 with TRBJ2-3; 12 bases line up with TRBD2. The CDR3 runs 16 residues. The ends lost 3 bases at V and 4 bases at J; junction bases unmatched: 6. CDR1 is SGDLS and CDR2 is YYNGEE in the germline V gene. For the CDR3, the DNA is TGTGCCAGCAGCGCACTAGCGGGAGGTGAGGCAGATACGCAGTATTTT. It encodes CASSALAGGEADTQYF.

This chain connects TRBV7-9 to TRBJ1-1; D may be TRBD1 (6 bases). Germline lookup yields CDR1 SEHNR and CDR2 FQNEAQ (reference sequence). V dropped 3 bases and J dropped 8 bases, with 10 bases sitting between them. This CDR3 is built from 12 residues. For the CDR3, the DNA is TGTGCCAGCAGCTTTGGACAGTCAGAAGCTTTCTTT. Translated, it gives CASSFGQSEAFF.

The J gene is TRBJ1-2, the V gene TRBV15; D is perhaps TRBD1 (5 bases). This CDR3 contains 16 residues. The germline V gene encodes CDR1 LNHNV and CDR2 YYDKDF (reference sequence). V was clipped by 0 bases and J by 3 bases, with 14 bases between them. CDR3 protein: CATSRERGDIYYGYTF. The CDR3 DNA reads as TGTGCCACCAGCAGAGAGCGGGGGGATATTTACTATGGCTACACCTTC.

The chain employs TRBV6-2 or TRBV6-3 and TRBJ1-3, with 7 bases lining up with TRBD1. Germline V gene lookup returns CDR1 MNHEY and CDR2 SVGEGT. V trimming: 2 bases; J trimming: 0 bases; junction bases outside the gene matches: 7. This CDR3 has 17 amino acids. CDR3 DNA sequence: TGTGCCAGCAGTTACAAACCACAGGGGATCTCTGGAAACACCATATATTTT. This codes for CASSYKPQGISGNTIYF.

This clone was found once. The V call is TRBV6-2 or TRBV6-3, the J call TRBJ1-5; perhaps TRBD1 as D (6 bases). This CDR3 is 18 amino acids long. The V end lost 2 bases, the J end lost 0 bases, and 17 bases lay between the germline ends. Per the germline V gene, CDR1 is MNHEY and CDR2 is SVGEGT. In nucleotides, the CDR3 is TGTGCCAGCAGTTACGGACAGCGAGGGGCTAATAGCAATCAGCCCCAGCATTTT. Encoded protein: CASSYGQRGANSNQPQHF.

The CDR3, as DNA: TGTGCCAGCAGCGTTATCCGGGGACAGGGCTACGAGCAGTACTTC. The encoded protein is CASSVIRGQGYEQYF. V and J are TRBV28 and TRBJ2-7; 9 nucleotides align to TRBD1. The CDR3 is made up of 15 amino acids. V lost 6 bases, J lost 3 bases, and 9 bases stayed unmatched. Per the germline V gene, CDR1 is MDHEN and CDR2 is SYDVKM.

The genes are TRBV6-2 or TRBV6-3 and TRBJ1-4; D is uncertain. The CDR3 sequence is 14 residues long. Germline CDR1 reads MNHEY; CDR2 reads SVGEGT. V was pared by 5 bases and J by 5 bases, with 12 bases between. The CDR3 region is CASSRTGKNEKLFF. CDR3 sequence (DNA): TGTGCCAGCAGTCGAACGGGGAAGAATGAAAAACTGTTTTTT.

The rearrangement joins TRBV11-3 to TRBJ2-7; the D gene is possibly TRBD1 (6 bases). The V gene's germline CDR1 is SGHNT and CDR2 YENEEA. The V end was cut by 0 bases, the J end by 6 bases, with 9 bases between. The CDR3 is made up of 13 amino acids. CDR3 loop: CASSLEARGEQYF. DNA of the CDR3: TGTGCCAGCAGCTTAGAGGCCAGGGGCGAGCAGTACTTC.

The CDR3 sequence is CASSAGVGEKLFF. CDR3 DNA sequence: TGTGCCAGCAGTGCAGGGGTCGGTGAAAAACTGTTTTTT. The V gene is TRBV2, the J gene TRBJ1-4, with a tentative D call TRBD1 (6 bases). This CDR3 region has 13 residues. Between the trimmed V and J ends, which lost 4 bases and 7 bases, there was a span of 10 bases. The V gene's germline CDR1 is SNHLY and CDR2 FYNNEI.

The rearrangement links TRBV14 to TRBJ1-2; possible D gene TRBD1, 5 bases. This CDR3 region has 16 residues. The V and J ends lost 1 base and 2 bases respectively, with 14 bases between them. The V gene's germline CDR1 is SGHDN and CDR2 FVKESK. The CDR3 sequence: CASSQGIPGMNYGYTF. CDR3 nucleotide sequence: TGTGCCAGCAGCCAAGGAATTCCAGGGATGAACTATGGCTACACCTTC.

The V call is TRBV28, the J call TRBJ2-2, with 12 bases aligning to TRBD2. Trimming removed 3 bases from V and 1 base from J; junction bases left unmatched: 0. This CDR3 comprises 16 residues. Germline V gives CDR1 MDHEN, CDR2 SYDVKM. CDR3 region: CASSLTSGGNTGELFF. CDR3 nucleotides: TGTGCCAGCAGTTTGACTAGCGGGGGGAACACCGGGGAGCTGTTTTTT. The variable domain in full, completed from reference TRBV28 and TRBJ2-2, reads DVKVTQSSRYLVKRTGEKVFLECVQDMDHENMFWYRQDPGLGLRLIYFSYDVKMKEKGDIPEGYSVSREKKERFSLILESASTNQTSMYLCASSLTSGGNTGELFFGEGSRLTVL.

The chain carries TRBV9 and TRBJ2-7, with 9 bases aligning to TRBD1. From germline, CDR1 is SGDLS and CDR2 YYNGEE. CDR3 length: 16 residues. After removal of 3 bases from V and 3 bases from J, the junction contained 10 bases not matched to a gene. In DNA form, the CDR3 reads TGTGCCAGCAGCGCCGCGATGACAGGGGGAGTCTACGAGCAGTACTTC. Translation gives CASSAAMTGGVYEQYF.

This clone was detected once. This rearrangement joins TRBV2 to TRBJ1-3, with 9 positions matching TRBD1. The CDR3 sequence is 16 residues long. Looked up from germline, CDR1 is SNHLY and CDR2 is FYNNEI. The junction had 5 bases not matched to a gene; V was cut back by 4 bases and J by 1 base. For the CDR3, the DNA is TGTGCCAGCAGTGGCCGGGACAGGGCTTCTGGAAACACCATATATTTT. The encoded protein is CASSGRDRASGNTIYF.

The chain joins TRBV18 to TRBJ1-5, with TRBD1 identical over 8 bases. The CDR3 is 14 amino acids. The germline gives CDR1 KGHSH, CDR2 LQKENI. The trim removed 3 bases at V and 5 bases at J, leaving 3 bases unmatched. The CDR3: CASSPQTGDQPQHF. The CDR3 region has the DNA TGTGCCAGCTCACCGCAGACAGGGGATCAGCCCCAGCATTTT.

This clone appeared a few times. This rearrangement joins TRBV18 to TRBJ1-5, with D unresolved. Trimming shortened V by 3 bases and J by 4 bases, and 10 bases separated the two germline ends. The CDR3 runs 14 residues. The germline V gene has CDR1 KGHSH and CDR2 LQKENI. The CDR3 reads CASSPAESNQPQHF. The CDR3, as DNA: TGTGCCAGCTCACCGGCGGAGTCGAATCAGCCCCAGCATTTT.

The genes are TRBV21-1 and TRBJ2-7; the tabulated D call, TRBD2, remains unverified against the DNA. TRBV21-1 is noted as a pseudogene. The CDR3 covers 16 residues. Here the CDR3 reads CASPKEGGEVSYEQYF. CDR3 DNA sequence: TGTGCCAGCCCAAAGGAGGGCGGGGAGGTCTCCTACGAGCAGTACTTC.

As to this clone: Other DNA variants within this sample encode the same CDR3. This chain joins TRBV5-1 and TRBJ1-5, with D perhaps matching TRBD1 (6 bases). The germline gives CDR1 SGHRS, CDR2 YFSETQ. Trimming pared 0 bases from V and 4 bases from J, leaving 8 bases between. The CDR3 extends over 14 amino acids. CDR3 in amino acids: CASSLEGGNQPQHF. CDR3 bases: TGCGCCAGCAGCTTGGAGGGGGGGAATCAGCCCCAGCATTTT.

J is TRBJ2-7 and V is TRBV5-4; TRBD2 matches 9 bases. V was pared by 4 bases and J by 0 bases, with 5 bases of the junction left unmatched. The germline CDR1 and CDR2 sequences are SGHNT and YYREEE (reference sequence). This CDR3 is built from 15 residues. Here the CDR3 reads CASSLAGTSSYEQYF. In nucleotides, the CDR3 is TGTGCCAGCAGCCTAGCGGGAACGAGCTCCTACGAGCAGTACTTC. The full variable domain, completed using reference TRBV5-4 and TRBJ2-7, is ETGVTQSPTHLIKTRGQQVTLRCSSQSGHNTVSWYQQALGQGPQFIFQYYREEENGRGNFPPRFSGLQFPNYSSELNVNALELDDSALYLCASSLAGTSSYEQYFGPGTRLTVT.

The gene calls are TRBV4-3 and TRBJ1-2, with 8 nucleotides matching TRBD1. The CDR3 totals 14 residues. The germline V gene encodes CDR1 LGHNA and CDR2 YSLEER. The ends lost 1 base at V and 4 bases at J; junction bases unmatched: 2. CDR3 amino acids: CASSQAGGTYGYTF. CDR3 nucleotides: TGCGCCAGCAGCCAAGCAGGGGGCACCTATGGCTACACCTTC.

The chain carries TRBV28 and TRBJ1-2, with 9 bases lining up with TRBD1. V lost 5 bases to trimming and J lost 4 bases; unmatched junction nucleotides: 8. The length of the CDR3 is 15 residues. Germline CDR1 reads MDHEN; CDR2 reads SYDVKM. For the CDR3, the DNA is TGTGCCAGCAGTATACTGACAGGGGGTAGCTATGGCTACACCTTC. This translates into CASSILTGGSYGYTF.

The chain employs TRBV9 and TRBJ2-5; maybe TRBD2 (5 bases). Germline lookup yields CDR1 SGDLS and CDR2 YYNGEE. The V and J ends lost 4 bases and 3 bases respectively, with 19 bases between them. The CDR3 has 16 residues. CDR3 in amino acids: CASSRNGLSEKETQYF. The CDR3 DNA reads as TGTGCCAGCAGCAGGAACGGACTGAGTGAAAAAGAGACCCAGTACTTC.

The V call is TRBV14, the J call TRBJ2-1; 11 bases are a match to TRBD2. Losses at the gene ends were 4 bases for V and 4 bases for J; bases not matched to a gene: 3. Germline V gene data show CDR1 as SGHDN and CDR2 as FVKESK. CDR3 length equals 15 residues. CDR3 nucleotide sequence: TGTGCCAGCAGCCCACTAGCGGGGGCGTACAATGAGCAGTTCTTC. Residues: CASSPLAGAYNEQFF.

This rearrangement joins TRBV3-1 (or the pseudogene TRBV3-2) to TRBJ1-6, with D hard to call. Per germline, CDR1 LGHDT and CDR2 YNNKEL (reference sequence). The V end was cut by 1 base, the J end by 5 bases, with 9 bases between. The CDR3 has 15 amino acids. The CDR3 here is CASSQVALNNSPLHF. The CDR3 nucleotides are TGTGCCAGCAGCCAAGTGGCCTTAAATAATTCACCCCTCCACTTT.

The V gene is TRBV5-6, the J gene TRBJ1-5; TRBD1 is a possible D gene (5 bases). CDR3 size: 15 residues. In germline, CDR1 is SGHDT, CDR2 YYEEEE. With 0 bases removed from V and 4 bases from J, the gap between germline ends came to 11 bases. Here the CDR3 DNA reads TGTGCCAGCAGCTTGGGTGGCCAGGGAAATCAGCCCCAGCATTTT. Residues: CASSLGGQGNQPQHF. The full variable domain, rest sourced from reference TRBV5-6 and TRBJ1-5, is DAGVTQSPTHLIKTRGQQVTLRCSPKSGHDTVSWYQQALGQGPQFIFQYYEEEERQRGNFPDRFSGHQFPNYSSELNVNALLLGDSALYLCASSLGGQGNQPQHFGDGTRLSIL.

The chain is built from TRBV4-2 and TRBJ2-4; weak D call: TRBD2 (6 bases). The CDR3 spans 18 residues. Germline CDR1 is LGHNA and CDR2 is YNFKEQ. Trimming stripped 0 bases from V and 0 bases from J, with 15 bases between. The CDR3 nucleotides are TGTGCCAGCAGCCAAGAGGTTCGTGCGGGGAGAGCCAAAAACATTCAGTACTTC. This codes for CASSQEVRAGRAKNIQYF.